This T cell receptor beta chain was recovered during a study of T cell repertoires in cytomegalovirus infection. TCRdb passed the reads through MiXCR, listing each CDR3 protein once. The sample gives about 130,000 distinct CDR3 sequences, around 25% of which show up once; roughly 33% is in the top ten. A note on this clonotype: Its specificity is not known.

This CDR3 is built from 15 residues. Trimming cost V 5 bases and J 3 bases; bases outside gene matches: 8. Germline assignment: CDR1 DFQATT and CDR2 SNEGSKA (reference sequence). The chain links TRBV20-1 to TRBJ2-1; 9 bases fit TRBD2. Sequencing used PBMCs, sequenced either directly or after in vitro stimulation (not recorded which). The receptor's source is a human donor in good health (CMV status not recorded). Some clones in this sample may be carry-over from other donors' samples. CDR3: CSAPRSGRGYNEQFF. The CDR3 DNA reads as TGCAGTGCTCCCCGTAGCGGGAGAGGCTACAATGAGCAGTTCTTC.